The 23 T cell receptor beta chains presented below share a single source sample, sequenced in a study of identical twins. One entry per CDR3 protein results from TCRdb running MiXCR on the 5' RACE reads. The data contain about 240,000 distinct CDR3 sequences, 6% to 8% of them seen just once; the ten biggest clones take up 5% to 6%. In addition, the sample was reused for a study of yellow fever vaccine responses in identical twins.

Sample: CD8+ T cells sorted from blood. Receptor source: a woman between 18 and 29 years old in good health.

This clonotype turned up a few times. This chain connects TRBV6-2 or TRBV6-3 to TRBJ2-1; D gene ambiguous. Germline V gene data show CDR1 as MNHEY and CDR2 as SVGEGT. The CDR3 totals 12 residues. The V gene lost 2 bases and the J gene lost 7 bases, with 6 bases spanning the gap. CDR3 nucleotide sequence: TGTGCCAGCAGTTACCCGCGAAATGAGCAGTTCTTC. This sequence encodes CASSYPRNEQFF.

This clonotype was recorded a few times. An end of the junction does not agree with germline; a read error may underlie this. The chain combines TRBV12-5 with TRBJ2-7, with D uncertain. The V gene's germline CDR1 is LGHNT and CDR2 FRNRAP. This CDR3 has 12 amino acids. This chain's CDR3 is CASGLGHSEMNF. For the CDR3, the DNA is TGTGCTAGTGGTTTGGGTCACAGCGAGATGAACTTC.

The chain combines TRBV12-5 with TRBJ1-2; D possibly corresponds to TRBD1 (5 bases). V was cut by 4 bases and J by 5 bases, with 26 bases left in between. There are 18 residues in the CDR3. Germline V gene data show CDR1 as LGHNT and CDR2 as FRNRAP. The CDR3, as DNA: TGTGCTAGTGGTTCTCATCCGGGACGCTCCTCGGTGGGGTATGGCTACACCTTC. It yields the protein CASGSHPGRSSVGYGYTF.

The chain uses TRBV20-1 and TRBJ2-5, with a tentative D call TRBD2 (5 bases). The CDR3 is 13 amino acids. V was clipped by 8 bases and J by 7 bases, with 20 bases between them. The germline V gene has CDR1 DFQATT and CDR2 SNEGSKA (reference sequence). In DNA, the CDR3 is TGCAGTACGTTAAACAAGGACGAGGGGACCCAGTACTTC. Translation gives CSTLNKDEGTQYF.

The sample holds a few counts of this clonotype. The chain carries TRBV27 and TRBJ2-2, with D perhaps TRBD2 (6 bases). This CDR3 region has 17 residues. The V gene's germline CDR1 is MNHEY and CDR2 SMNVEV (reference sequence). V gave up 5 bases and J gave up 6 bases, with 22 bases separating them. In DNA, the CDR3 is TGTGCCAGCAGTCCAGATAGAATATGGACTAATCCCGGGGAGCTGTTTTTT. It specifies CASSPDRIWTNPGELFF.

This clonotype showed up just a few times. Here the CDR3 reads CASSPLALDRRRQETQYF. The CDR3 DNA reads as TGTGCCAGCAGCCCCCTTGCTTTGGACAGGAGGAGACAAGAGACCCAGTACTTC. The rearrangement uses TRBV6-1 and TRBJ2-5; TRBD1 aligns across 7 bases. The CDR3 length is 18 residues. After removal of 6 bases from V and 2 bases from J, the junction contained 18 bases not matched to a gene. Germline CDR1 and CDR2: MNHNS and SASEGT.

The chain employs TRBV7-9 and TRBJ2-1, with 7 bases lining up with TRBD2. Germline V CDR1 and CDR2: SEHNR, FQNEAQ (reference sequence). CDR3 size: 14 residues. V trimming: 1 base; J trimming: 5 bases; junction bases outside the gene matches: 2. The CDR3 reads CASSLVRGDNEQFF. The CDR3 DNA sequence: TGTGCCAGCAGCTTAGTACGGGGGGACAATGAGCAGTTCTTC.

This chain uses TRBV27 with TRBJ2-7; 7 bases line up with TRBD1. Trimming took 6 bases from V and 4 from J; bases not matched to a gene: 9. The CDR3 spans 14 residues. CDR1 MNHEY and CDR2 SMNVEV come from the germline V gene (reference sequence). DNA for the CDR3: TGTGCCAGCAGCCCCACCGGGACAGCTTACGAGCAGTACTTC. It is translated as CASSPTGTAYEQYF.

This clonotype has a handful of counts. The rearrangement joins TRBV2 to TRBJ2-5; 14 positions match TRBD2. The CDR3 runs 15 residues. Trimming at V came to 6 bases and at J to 5 bases, leaving 5 bases not matched to a gene. Germline lookup yields CDR1 SNHLY and CDR2 FYNNEI. The CDR3 sequence is CASRLTSGGGETQYF. The CDR3 DNA reads TGTGCCAGCAGATTGACTAGCGGGGGGGGGGAGACCCAGTACTTC.

This clonotype has ten or more counts. J is TRBJ2-7 and V is TRBV2, with 8 nucleotides matching TRBD2. The CDR3 extends over 15 amino acids. J gave up 2 bases and V 3 bases, and 6 bases lay outside the gene matches. Germline V gene data show CDR1 as SNHLY and CDR2 as FYNNEI. CDR3 coding DNA: TGTGCCAGCAGTGATAAAGCGGGAGACCCCTACGAGCAGTACTTC. Translation: CASSDKAGDPYEQYF.

The table lists this clonotype with a few counts. This sequence joins TRBV29-1 and TRBJ1-2; D is perhaps TRBD1 (5 bases). Trimming pared 6 bases from V and 0 bases from J, leaving 11 bases between. This CDR3 is 13 amino acids long. Germline loops: CDR1 SQVTM, CDR2 ANQGSEA. The CDR3 sequence: CSVPTEANYGYTF. The CDR3, as DNA: TGCAGCGTCCCGACAGAAGCTAACTATGGCTACACCTTC.

A few counts support this clonotype. V usage is TRBV7-9 and J usage is TRBJ1-6, with TRBD1 as a possible D gene (5 bases). CDR1 is SEHNR, CDR2 FQNEAQ, per germline (reference sequence). Trimming removed 5 bases at V and 5 bases at J, with 16 bases between. This CDR3 has 16 amino acids. The CDR3 is CASSTTRGTHNSPLHF. The CDR3 DNA is TGTGCCAGCAGCACAACTCGGGGGACCCATAATTCACCCCTCCACTTT.

The sample holds a few counts of this clonotype. The CDR3 bases are TGTGCCAGCAGCCTTTTCCCCTACGAGCAGTACTTC. Translating it yields CASSLFPYEQYF. The J gene is TRBJ2-7, the V gene TRBV3-1; D remains ambiguous. V lost 4 bases, J lost 2 bases, and 6 bases lay in between. Per the germline V gene, CDR1 is LGHDT and CDR2 is YNNKEL (reference sequence). CDR3 length equals 12 residues.

A few counts support this clonotype. This chain uses TRBV15 with TRBJ1-6; D gene unclear. The germline V gene encodes CDR1 LNHNV and CDR2 YYDKDF (reference sequence). The CDR3 consists of 14 residues. V lost 4 bases to trimming and J lost 13 bases, with 17 bases between them. The CDR3 nucleotides read TGTGCCACCAGCACCCCCGAGGGATTCACCCCCCTCCACTTT. Protein sequence: CATSTPEGFTPLHF.

J is TRBJ2-1 and V is TRBV2; D possibly matches TRBD1 or TRBD2 (5 bases each). Per germline, CDR1 SNHLY and CDR2 FYNNEI. V gave up 4 bases and J gave up 9 bases, with 7 bases separating them. The CDR3 spans 11 residues. The CDR3 DNA is TGTGCCAGCAGTGGTGGGGGTGAGCAGTTCTTC. Residues: CASSGGGEQFF.

This clonotype was counted many times. The chain recombines TRBV2 with TRBJ2-5, with 7 bases fitting TRBD2. Looked up from germline, CDR1 is SNHLY and CDR2 is FYNNEI. The CDR3 runs 15 residues. V lost 2 bases to trimming and J lost 5 bases; unmatched junction nucleotides: 8. CDR3 nucleotide sequence: TGTGCCAGCAGTGAATATGTGGGGGGGTGGGAGACCCAGTACTTC. Translating it yields CASSEYVGGWETQYF.

This clonotype was recorded many times. V usage is TRBV20-1 and J usage is TRBJ2-1; TRBD2 matches at 10 bases. CDR1 is DFQATT and CDR2 is SNEGSKA in the germline V gene (reference sequence). V lost 2 bases to trimming and J lost 5 bases; unmatched junction nucleotides: 6. The CDR3 contains 15 residues. The CDR3: CSARPLAGAHNEQFF. CDR3 DNA: TGCAGTGCTAGACCTCTAGCGGGGGCCCACAATGAGCAGTTCTTC.

This clonotype was counted at least ten times. The chain combines TRBV5-1 with TRBJ2-7; D is perhaps TRBD2 (6 bases). Germline lookup yields CDR1 SGHRS and CDR2 YFSETQ. V lost 2 bases, J lost 2 bases, and 11 bases lay in between. The CDR3 has 14 amino acids. The CDR3, as DNA: TGCGCCAGCAGCTTAGGCGGGGCCACCTACGAGCAGTACTTC. Translation gives CASSLGGATYEQYF.

This clonotype was seen a handful of times. The chain employs TRBV7-8 and TRBJ2-7; D gene ambiguous. The CDR3 has 13 residues. Trimming pared 6 bases from V and 4 bases from J, leaving 13 bases between. Germline values: CDR1 SGHVS, CDR2 FQNEAQ. The CDR3 sequence: CASRPGSAYEQYF. The CDR3 region has the DNA TGTGCCAGCAGGCCCGGCTCTGCTTACGAGCAGTACTTC. Combining the CDR3 with reference TRBV7-8 and TRBJ2-7 gives the whole variable domain GAGVSQSPRYKVAKRGQDVALRCDPISGHVSLFWYQQALGQGPEFLTYFQNEAQLDKSGLPSDRFFAERPEGSVSTLKIQRTQQEDSAVYLCASRPGSAYEQYFGPGTRLTVT.

The chain joins TRBV27 to TRBJ1-2; the D gene is possibly TRBD1 (5 bases). From germline, CDR1 is MNHEY and CDR2 SMNVEV (reference sequence). V gave up 5 bases and J gave up 6 bases, with 16 bases separating them. The CDR3 sequence is 14 residues long. The CDR3 bases are TGTGCCAGCAGTCCCCATAGCGGGGGTAATGGCTACACCTTC. Amino acid sequence: CASSPHSGGNGYTF.

This clonotype was detected only a few times. The rearrangement joins TRBV7-8 to TRBJ2-1; D tentatively reads TRBD1 or TRBD2 (6 bases each). V was clipped by 5 bases and J by 8 bases, with 22 bases between them. The CDR3 has 16 amino acids. Germline V gene lookup returns CDR1 SGHVS and CDR2 FQNEAQ. The CDR3 is CASSAGLGYGGHEQFF. In nucleotides, the CDR3 is TGTGCCAGCAGCGCAGGGCTGGGTTACGGGGGCCATGAGCAGTTCTTC. Combining the CDR3 with reference TRBV7-8 and TRBJ2-1 gives the whole variable domain GAGVSQSPRYKVAKRGQDVALRCDPISGHVSLFWYQQALGQGPEFLTYFQNEAQLDKSGLPSDRFFAERPEGSVSTLKIQRTQQEDSAVYLCASSAGLGYGGHEQFFGPGTRLTVL.

The V gene is TRBV20-1, the J gene TRBJ2-7; 11 bases are shared with TRBD2. This CDR3 is built from 14 residues. Per the germline V gene, CDR1 is DFQATT and CDR2 is SNEGSKA (reference sequence). This CDR3 is CSARGLAGGYEQYV. CDR3 nucleotides: TGCAGTGCCAGAGGGCTAGCGGGGGGTTACGAGCAGTACGTC.

This clonotype was picked up a small number of times. V gene TRBV4-1 combines with J gene TRBJ2-7, with a tentative D call TRBD1 (6 bases). V was cut by 1 base and J by 3 bases, with 10 bases left in between. This CDR3 contains 14 residues. Germline V gene sequence: CDR1 MGHRA, CDR2 YSYEKL. DNA of the CDR3: TGCGCCAGCAGCCAAGGGCAGGGGAACTACGAGCAGTACTTC. It yields the protein CASSQGQGNYEQYF.